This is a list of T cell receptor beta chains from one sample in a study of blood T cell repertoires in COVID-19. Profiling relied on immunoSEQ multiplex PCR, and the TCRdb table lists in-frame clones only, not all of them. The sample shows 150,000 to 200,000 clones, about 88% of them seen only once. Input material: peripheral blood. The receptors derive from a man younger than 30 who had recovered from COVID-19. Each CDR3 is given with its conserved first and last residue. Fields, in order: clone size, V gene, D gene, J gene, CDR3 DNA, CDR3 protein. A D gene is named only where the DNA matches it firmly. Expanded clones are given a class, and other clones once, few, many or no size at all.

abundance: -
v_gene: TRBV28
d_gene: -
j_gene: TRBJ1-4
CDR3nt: TGTGCCAGTAACCACAGAGCAACTAATGAAAAACTGTTTTTT
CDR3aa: CASNHRATNEKLFF

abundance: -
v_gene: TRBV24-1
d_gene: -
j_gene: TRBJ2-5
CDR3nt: TGTGCCACCAGTGACCGGGACTCGCGGGAGACCCAGTACTTC
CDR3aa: CATSDRDSRETQYF

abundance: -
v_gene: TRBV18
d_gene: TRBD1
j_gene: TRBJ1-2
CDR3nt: TGTGCCAGCTCACCACTCGGACAGGGGGTTAACTATGGCTACACCTTC
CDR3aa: CASSPLGQGVNYGYTF

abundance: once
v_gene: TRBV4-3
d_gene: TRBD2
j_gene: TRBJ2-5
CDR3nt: TGCGCCAGCAGCCAAGACCCGGGCGGGAGCCGCCAAGAGACCCAGTACTTC
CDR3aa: CASSQDPGGSRQETQYF

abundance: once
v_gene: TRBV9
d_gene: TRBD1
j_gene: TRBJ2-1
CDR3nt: TGTGCCAGCAGCGTAGCGGGACAGGGGGCAAAATTCTTC
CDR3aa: CASSVAGQGAKFF

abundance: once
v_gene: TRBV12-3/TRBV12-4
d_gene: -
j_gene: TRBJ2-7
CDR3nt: TGTGCCAGCACCTCAACGCGCGAGCAGTACTTC
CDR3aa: CASTSTREQYF

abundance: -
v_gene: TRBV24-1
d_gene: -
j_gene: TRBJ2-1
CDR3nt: TGTGCCACCAGTGAGGGGGGGGCGGGATACTACAATGAGCAGTTCTTC
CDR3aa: CATSEGGAGYYNEQFF

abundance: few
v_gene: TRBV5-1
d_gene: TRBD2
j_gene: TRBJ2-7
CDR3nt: TGCGCCAGCAGCTTGGTGCTAGCGGTCGACGAGCAGTACTTC
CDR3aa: CASSLVLAVDEQYF

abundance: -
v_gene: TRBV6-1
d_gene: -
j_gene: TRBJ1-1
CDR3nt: TGTGCCAGCAGTGAAAGGACCGGCGGGGCTTTCTTT
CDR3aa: CASSERTGGAFF

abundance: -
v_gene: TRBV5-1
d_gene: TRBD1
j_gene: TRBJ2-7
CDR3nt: TGCGCCAGCAGCGTGGGACAGGGTAATTCCTACGAGCAGTACTTC
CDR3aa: CASSVGQGNSYEQYF

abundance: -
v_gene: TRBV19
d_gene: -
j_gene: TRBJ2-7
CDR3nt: TGTGCCAGTAGTATAGGGCGGACCTACGAGCAGTACTTC
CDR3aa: CASSIGRTYEQYF

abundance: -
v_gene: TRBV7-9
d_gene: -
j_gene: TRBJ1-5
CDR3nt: TGTGCCAGCAGCTTTTCAGGCAACAATCAGCCCCAGCATTTT
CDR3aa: CASSFSGNNQPQHF

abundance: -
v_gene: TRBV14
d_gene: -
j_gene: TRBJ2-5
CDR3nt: TGTGCCAGCAGCACCCGACAGTCCCAAGAGACCCAGTACTTC
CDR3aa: CASSTRQSQETQYF

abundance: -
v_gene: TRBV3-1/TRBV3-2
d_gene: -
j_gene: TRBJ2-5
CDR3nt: TGTGCCAGCAGCCCCCAATTCGCCCCCCGGACTAACGAAGAGACCCAGTACTTC
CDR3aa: CASSPQFAPRTNEETQYF

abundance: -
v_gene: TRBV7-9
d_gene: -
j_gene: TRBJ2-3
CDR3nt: TGTGCCAGCAGCTTAGTACGAGGGAACACAGATACGCAGTATTTT
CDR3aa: CASSLVRGNTDTQYF

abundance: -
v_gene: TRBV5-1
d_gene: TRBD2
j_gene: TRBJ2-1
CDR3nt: TGCGCCAGCAGTTGGACCCGGGAGGGCCTCGAAAATGAGCAGTTCTTC
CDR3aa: CASSWTREGLENEQFF

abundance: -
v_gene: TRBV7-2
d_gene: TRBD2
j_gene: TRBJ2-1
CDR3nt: TGTGCCAGCAGCTTGGATACCGGGACTAGCGGGAGGGCCCAGTTCTTC
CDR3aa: CASSLDTGTSGRAQFF

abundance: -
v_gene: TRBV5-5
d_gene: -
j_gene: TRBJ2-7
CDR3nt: TGTGCCAGCAGCCTTACCCAGTCCTACGAGCAGTACTTC
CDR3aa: CASSLTQSYEQYF

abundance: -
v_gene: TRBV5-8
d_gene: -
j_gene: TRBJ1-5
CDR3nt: TGTGCCAGCAGCTTGGCGGGTTCTCAGCATTTT
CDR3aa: CASSLAGSQHF

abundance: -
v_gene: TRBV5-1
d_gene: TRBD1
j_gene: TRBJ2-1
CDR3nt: TGCGCCAGCAGCTCGGACAGGGTTAATGAGCAGTTCTTC
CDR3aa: CASSSDRVNEQFF

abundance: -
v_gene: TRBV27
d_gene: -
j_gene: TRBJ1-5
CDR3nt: TGTGCCAGCAGCCATCGGTCGGAGATCCTGTATCAGCCCCAGCATTTT
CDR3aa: CASSHRSEILYQPQHF

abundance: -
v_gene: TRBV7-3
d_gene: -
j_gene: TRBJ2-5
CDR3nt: TGTGCCAGCAGCTACCCCGGGGGGACCCAGTACTTC
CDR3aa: CASSYPGGTQYF

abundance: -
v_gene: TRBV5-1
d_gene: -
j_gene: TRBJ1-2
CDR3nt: TGCGCCAGCAGTCTGGCGGGGGAAACAGGCGGCTACACCTTC
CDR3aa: CASSLAGETGGYTF

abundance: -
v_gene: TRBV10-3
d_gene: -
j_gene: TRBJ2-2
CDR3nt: TGTGCCACGGAGGGGGCAGTGAACACCGGGGAGCTGTTTTTT
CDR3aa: CATEGAVNTGELFF

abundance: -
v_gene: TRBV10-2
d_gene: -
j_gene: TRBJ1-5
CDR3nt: TGCGCCAGCAGTGTAGGGGCATATCAGCCCCAGCATTTT
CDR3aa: CASSVGAYQPQHF

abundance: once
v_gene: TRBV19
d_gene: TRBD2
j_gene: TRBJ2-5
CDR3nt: TGTGCCAGTAGTACTTCAACTAGCGGAGAGTACCAAGAGACCCAGTACTTC
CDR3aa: CASSTSTSGEYQETQYF

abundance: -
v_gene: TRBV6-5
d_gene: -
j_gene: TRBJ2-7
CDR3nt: TGTGCCAGCAGTTACGCAGACAGCTACGAGCAGTACTTC
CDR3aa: CASSYADSYEQYF

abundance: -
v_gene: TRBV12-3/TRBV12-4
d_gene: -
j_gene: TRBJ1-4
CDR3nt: TGTGCCAGCAGTTTAGACAGGAGAGAAAAACTGTTTTTT
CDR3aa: CASSLDRREKLFF

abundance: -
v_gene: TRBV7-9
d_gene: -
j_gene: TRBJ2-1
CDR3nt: TGTGCCAGCAGCTTCGGGGGACCTGAGCAGTTCTTC
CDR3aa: CASSFGGPEQFF

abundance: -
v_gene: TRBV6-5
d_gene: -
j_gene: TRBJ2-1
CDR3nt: TGTGCCAGCAGCTTCAGGGTGTCCTACAATGAGCAGTTCTTC
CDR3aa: CASSFRVSYNEQFF

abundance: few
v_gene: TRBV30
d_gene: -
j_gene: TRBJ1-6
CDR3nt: TGTGCCTGCAATTGGGAGTATAATTCACCCCTCCACTTT
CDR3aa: CACNWEYNSPLHF

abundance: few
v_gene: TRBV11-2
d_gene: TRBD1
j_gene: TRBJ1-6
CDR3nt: TGTGCCAGCAGCTTAGGGGGACAGCTCGTGGTACCCCTCCACTTT
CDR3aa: CASSLGGQLVVPLHF

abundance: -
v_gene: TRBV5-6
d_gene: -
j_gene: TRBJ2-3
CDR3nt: TGTGCCAGCAGCTTGGACCTACGAAGAGAAGCAGATACGCAGTATTTT
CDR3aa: CASSLDLRREADTQYF

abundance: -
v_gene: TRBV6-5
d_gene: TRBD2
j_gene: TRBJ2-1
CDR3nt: TGTGCCAGCAGTCACCGACTAGCTCCCGATGAGCAGTTCTTC
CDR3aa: CASSHRLAPDEQFF

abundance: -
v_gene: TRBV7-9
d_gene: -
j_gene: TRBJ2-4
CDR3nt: TGTGCCAGCAGCTTAGCGGGAGGAAATAACATTCAGTACTTC
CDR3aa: CASSLAGGNNIQYF

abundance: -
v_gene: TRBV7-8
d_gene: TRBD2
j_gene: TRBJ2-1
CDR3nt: TGTGCCAGCAGCCCCGGAGAGGGGGGACTAGCGGGGCCCTACAATGAGCAGTTCTTC
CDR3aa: CASSPGEGGLAGPYNEQFF

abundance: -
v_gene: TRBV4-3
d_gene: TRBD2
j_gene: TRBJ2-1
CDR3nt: TGCGCCAGCAGCCAAGATCGGGGGGATGAGCAGTTCTTC
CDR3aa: CASSQDRGDEQFF